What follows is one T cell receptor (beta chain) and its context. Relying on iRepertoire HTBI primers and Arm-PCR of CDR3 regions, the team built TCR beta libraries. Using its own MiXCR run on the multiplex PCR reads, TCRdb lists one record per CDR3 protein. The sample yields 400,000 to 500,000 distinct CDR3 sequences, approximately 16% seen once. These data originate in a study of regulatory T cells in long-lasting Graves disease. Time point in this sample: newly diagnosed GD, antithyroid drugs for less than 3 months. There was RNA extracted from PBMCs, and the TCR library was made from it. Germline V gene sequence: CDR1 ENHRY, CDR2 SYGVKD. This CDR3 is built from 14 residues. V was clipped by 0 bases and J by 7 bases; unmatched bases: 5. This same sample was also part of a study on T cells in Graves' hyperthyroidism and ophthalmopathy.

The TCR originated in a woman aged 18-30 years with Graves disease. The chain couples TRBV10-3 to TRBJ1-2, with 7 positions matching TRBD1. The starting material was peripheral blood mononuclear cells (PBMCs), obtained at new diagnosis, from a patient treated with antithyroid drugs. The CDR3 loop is CAISESGTAFGYTF. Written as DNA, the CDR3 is TGTGCCATCAGTGAGTCGGGGACAGCATTTGGCTACACCTTC.